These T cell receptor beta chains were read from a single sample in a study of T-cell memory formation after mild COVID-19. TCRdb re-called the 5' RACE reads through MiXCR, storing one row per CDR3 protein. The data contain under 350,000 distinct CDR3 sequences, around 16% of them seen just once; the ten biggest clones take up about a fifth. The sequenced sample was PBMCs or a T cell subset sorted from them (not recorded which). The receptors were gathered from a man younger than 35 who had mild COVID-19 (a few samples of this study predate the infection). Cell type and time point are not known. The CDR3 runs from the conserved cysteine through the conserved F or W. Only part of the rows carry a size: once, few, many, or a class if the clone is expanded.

CDR3: CASSPQGDQTFF
J: TRBJ1-1
size: .
V: TRBV9

CDR3: CASSPAGLPKSRNEQFF
J: TRBJ2-1
size: .
V: TRBV19

CDR3: CSASDPGKEAGELFF
J: TRBJ2-2
size: few
V: TRBV20-1

CDR3: CASSQIPLNEQFF
J: TRBJ2-1
size: .
V: TRBV4-2

CDR3: CASSSGLAGYTDTQYF
J: TRBJ2-3
size: few
V: TRBV5-6

CDR3: CASSLDGYQPQHF
J: TRBJ1-5
size: few
V: TRBV5-1

CDR3: CASRGTVQETQYF
J: TRBJ2-5
size: .
V: TRBV6-2/TRBV6-3

CDR3: CASSSDRAGEQFF
J: TRBJ2-1
size: many
V: TRBV5-4

CDR3: CATSERLSNEQFF
J: TRBJ2-1
size: few
V: TRBV24-1

CDR3: CSASRDPNSPLHF
J: TRBJ1-6
size: few
V: TRBV20-1

CDR3: CASSSKRPGTGEETQYF
J: TRBJ2-5
size: few
V: TRBV7-9

CDR3: CASSQGWDTGELFF
J: TRBJ2-2
size: few
V: TRBV4-1

CDR3: CASSLGTGWYTEAFF
J: TRBJ1-1
size: .
V: TRBV5-1

CDR3: CASSPSSGVTEAFF
J: TRBJ1-1
size: .
V: TRBV4-1

CDR3: CASSWGGSNTEAFF
J: TRBJ1-1
size: .
V: TRBV5-1

CDR3: CASSLVPGRWADTQYF
J: TRBJ2-3
size: many
V: TRBV5-1

CDR3: CASSLVQGGVVEQFF
J: TRBJ2-1
size: once
V: TRBV7-9